The 26 T cell receptor beta chains below were found in one sample sequenced in a study of blood T cell repertoires in COVID-19. TCRdb's table, derived via immunoSEQ multiplex PCR, lists solely in-frame clones and lacks some. The sample lists some 150,000 clones, more than 75% seen once, with roughly 9.1% in the top ten. The sequenced material came from peripheral blood. The origin of the receptors is a woman aged 70-85 years with acute or convalescent COVID-19.

Only one count was recorded for this clone. The J gene is TRBJ1-6, the V gene TRBV30, with 8 bases fitting TRBD1. Looked up from germline, CDR1 is GTSNPN and CDR2 is SVGIG (reference sequence). With 2 bases clipped from V and 10 bases from J, the junction kept 7 bases outside the gene matches. The CDR3 sequence is 14 residues long. Here the CDR3 reads CAWSLDRGGSPLHF. Written as DNA, the CDR3 is TGTGCCTGGAGTTTAGACAGGGGAGGATCACCCCTCCACTTT. The full variable domain, with the rest looked up from reference TRBV30 and TRBJ1-6, is SQTIHQWPATLVQPVGSPLSLECTVEGTSNPNLYWYRQAAGRGLQLLFYSVGIGQISSEVPQNLSASRPQDRQFILSSKKLLLSDSGFYLCAWSLDRGGSPLHFGNGTRLTVT.

This clone was detected a few times. The chain joins TRBV3-1 (or the pseudogene TRBV3-2) to TRBJ2-5; D gene unclear. V lost 1 base, J lost 1 base, and 10 bases lay in between. CDR1 is LGHDT and CDR2 is YNNKEL in the germline V gene (reference sequence). The CDR3 covers 15 residues. The CDR3 DNA reads as TGTGCCAGCAGCCAAGGTATCCACACCCAAGAGACCCAGTACTTC. It yields the protein CASSQGIHTQETQYF.

In this sample, this clone turned up a few times. The rearrangement links TRBV28 to TRBJ2-7; D is ambiguous. CDR1 and CDR2 from the germline V gene are MDHEN and SYDVKM. V was cut by 3 bases and J by 4 bases, with 13 bases left in between. The CDR3 consists of 14 residues. The CDR3 DNA reads TGTGCCAGCAGTTTTTCCGTGCTCAGATACGAGCAGTACTTC. This codes for CASSFSVLRYEQYF.

The rearrangement links TRBV29-1 to TRBJ1-1, with 7 positions matching TRBD1. The CDR3 has 14 residues. Germline loops: CDR1 SQVTM, CDR2 ANQGSEA. Trimming at V came to 6 bases and at J to 6 bases, leaving 13 bases not matched to a gene. The chain's CDR3 is CSVSTGFGIPEAFF. DNA for the CDR3: TGCAGCGTGTCGACAGGGTTTGGAATACCTGAAGCTTTCTTT.

This sequence joins TRBV6-1 and TRBJ2-1, with a tentative D call TRBD1 (5 bases). The length of the CDR3 is 19 residues. CDR1 is MNHNS and CDR2 is SASEGT in the germline V gene. The V gene lost 2 bases and the J gene lost 6 bases, with 26 bases spanning the gap. DNA for the CDR3: TGTGCCAGCAGTGAAAATGGATTTATTTTAATCCAGGGTCCCAATGAGCAGTTCTTC. Translating gives CASSENGFILIQGPNEQFF.

This clone appeared a few times. The gene calls are TRBV4-3 and TRBJ2-2; no definite D call. The V end was cut by 0 bases, the J end by 2 bases, with 7 bases between. The CDR3 sequence is 15 residues long. The germline CDR1 and CDR2 sequences are LGHNA and YSLEER. The CDR3 DNA is TGCGCCAGCAGCCAAGAGCGGTTTAACACCGGGGAGCTGTTTTTT. Translating it yields CASSQERFNTGELFF.

V gene TRBV6-2 or TRBV6-3 combines with J gene TRBJ1-1; 8 bases match TRBD1. CDR3 length: 14 amino acids. Germline trimming cut 5 bases from V and 13 bases from J; bases unmatched to any gene: 15. Germline V lookup: CDR1 MNHEY, CDR2 SVGEGT. The CDR3 protein is CASSDRGDNAKGFF. The CDR3 bases are TGTGCCAGCAGTGACAGGGGAGACAACGCCAAAGGTTTCTTT.

This chain uses TRBV9 with TRBJ2-1; TRBD1 is a possible D gene (5 bases). This CDR3 is built from 14 residues. V lost 5 bases to trimming and J lost 4 bases, with 13 bases between them. Germline V gene data show CDR1 as SGDLS and CDR2 as YYNGEE. The CDR3 DNA reads TGTGCCAGCAGAGACAGCAGACCATACAATGAGCAGTTCTTC. Protein: CASRDSRPYNEQFF.

The chain has TRBV7-9 and TRBJ2-1; 10 bases fit TRBD2. From germline, CDR1 is SEHNR and CDR2 FQNEAQ (reference sequence). The CDR3 runs to 15 residues. Unmatched junction bases numbered 7, after V lost 5 bases and J lost 6 bases. The CDR3 sequence is CASSVVLAGRNEQFF. The CDR3 nucleotides are TGTGCCAGCAGCGTCGTACTAGCGGGACGCAATGAGCAGTTCTTC. Combining the CDR3 with reference TRBV7-9 and TRBJ2-1 gives the whole variable domain DTGVSQNPRHKITKRGQNVTFRCDPISEHNRLYWYRQTLGQGPEFLTYFQNEAQLEKSRLLSDRFSAERPKGSFSTLEIQRTEQGDSAMYLCASSVVLAGRNEQFFGPGTRLTVL.

The chain is built from TRBV7-2 and TRBJ1-5; 11 nucleotides agree with TRBD1. This CDR3 contains 16 residues. Germline CDR1 and CDR2: SGHTA and FQGNSA. The V gene end was trimmed by 5 bases and the J gene end by 4 bases; junction bases not matched to a gene: 7. This CDR3 reads CASSPPGQGANQPQHF. The CDR3 DNA reads as TGTGCCAGCAGCCCCCCAGGACAGGGGGCAAATCAGCCCCAGCATTTT.

V usage is TRBV29-1 and J usage is TRBJ2-3; 8 bases are a match to TRBD1. V gave up 4 bases and J gave up 6 bases; unmatched junction bases: 6. CDR1 and CDR2 from the germline V gene are SQVTM and ANQGSEA. This CDR3 has 13 amino acids. CDR3 protein: CSVATGGQDTQYF. The CDR3 nucleotides read TGCAGCGTTGCCACAGGGGGTCAGGATACGCAGTATTTT.

This clone was seen only once. CDR3 region: CASSVDRGPLYGYTF. CDR3 sequence (DNA): TGTGCCAGCAGCGTGGACAGGGGGCCCCTTTATGGCTACACCTTC. The chain links TRBV5-5 to TRBJ1-2; 11 positions agree with TRBD1. CDR1 is SGHKS, CDR2 YYEKEE, per germline (reference sequence). This CDR3 has 15 amino acids. Trimming cost V 4 bases and J 5 bases; bases outside gene matches: 7.

The chain links TRBV7-2 to TRBJ1-3; D is uncertain. The CDR3 spans 14 residues. CDR1 is SGHTA, CDR2 FQGNSA, per germline. V was shortened by 3 bases and J by 1 base, with 7 bases between the two germline ends. CDR3 DNA sequence: TGTGCCAGCAGCTTCGGAGGATCTGGAAACACCATATATTTT. Residues: CASSFGGSGNTIYF.

This clone was recorded a few times. The chain has TRBV10-1 and TRBJ2-7; D possibly corresponds to TRBD1 (6 bases). V gave up 4 bases and J gave up 0 bases, with 13 bases separating them. The germline V gene has CDR1 WNHNN and CDR2 SYGVQD (reference sequence). The CDR3 loop spans 15 amino acids. CDR3 in amino acids: CASSAGTSSSYEQYF. CDR3 bases: TGCGCCAGCAGTGCCGGGACATCGAGCTCCTACGAGCAGTACTTC.

The rearrangement joins TRBV4-3 to TRBJ2-5; 7 nucleotides agree with TRBD2. Germline loops: CDR1 LGHNA, CDR2 YSLEER. Trimming removed 0 bases from V and 5 bases from J; junction bases left unmatched: 3. The CDR3 length is 14 residues. The chain's CDR3 is CASSQDDGRETQYF. The CDR3 DNA reads as TGCGCCAGCAGCCAAGATGACGGGAGGGAGACCCAGTACTTC.

The chain carries TRBV2 and TRBJ1-2; D possibly corresponds to TRBD1 (5 bases). Germline V gene data show CDR1 as SNHLY and CDR2 as FYNNEI. The CDR3 has 16 amino acids. V dropped 5 bases and J dropped 2 bases, with 18 bases sitting between them. In nucleotides, the CDR3 is TGTGCCAGCAGTCCAGTAGGACACGACGAGAACTATGGCTACACCTTC. Translated, it gives CASSPVGHDENYGYTF. Drawing the rest from reference TRBV2 and TRBJ1-2, the complete variable domain is EPEVTQTPSHQVTQMGQEVILRCVPISNHLYFYWYRQILGQKVEFLVSFYNNEISEKSEIFDDQFSVERPDGSNFTLKIRSTKLEDSAMYFCASSPVGHDENYGYTFGSGTRLTVV.

The chain couples TRBV27 to TRBJ2-3; 7 bases match TRBD2. Looked up from germline, CDR1 is MNHEY and CDR2 is SMNVEV (reference sequence). The ends lost 6 bases at V and 0 bases at J; junction bases unmatched: 9. The CDR3 spans 16 residues. The CDR3 sequence: CASSPYLAGSTDTQYF. CDR3 bases: TGTGCCAGCAGCCCTTACTTAGCGGGCAGCACAGATACGCAGTATTTT.

This rearrangement joins TRBV7-6 to TRBJ2-2, with TRBD2 matching 8 bases. The CDR3 has 20 residues. V was clipped by 5 bases and J by 7 bases; unmatched bases: 24. Per the germline V gene, CDR1 is SGHVS and CDR2 is FNYEAQ. The CDR3 bases are TGTGCCAGCAGCCATTCAGGCTTCGGGCAACGGCGGGAGGAGGTCGGGGAGCTGTTTTTT. It codes for CASSHSGFGQRREEVGELFF.

CDR3 sequence reads: CASSLQGGTNEKLFF. The CDR3 DNA reads TGTGCCAGCAGCCTACAGGGCGGCACTAATGAAAAACTGTTTTTT. This chain connects TRBV7-2 to TRBJ1-4, with D maybe TRBD1 (6 bases). The CDR3 extends over 15 amino acids. Germline V CDR1 and CDR2: SGHTA, FQGNSA. Trimming stripped 5 bases from V and 2 bases from J, with 12 bases between.

This chain joins TRBV2 and TRBJ1-2; D is perhaps TRBD1 (5 bases). V lost 5 bases and J 4 bases, leaving 8 bases between the germline ends. The CDR3 runs 12 residues. Germline assignment: CDR1 SNHLY and CDR2 FYNNEI. CDR3 DNA sequence: TGTGCCAGCAGTAAGGGGCCCTATGGCTACACCTTC. Its protein product is CASSKGPYGYTF.

This chain uses TRBV28 with TRBJ1-6; D gene ambiguous. The CDR3 is made up of 16 amino acids. Looked up from germline, CDR1 is MDHEN and CDR2 is SYDVKM. V dropped 5 bases and J dropped 4 bases, with 15 bases sitting between them. The CDR3 is CASSLLSHWYNSPLHF. In DNA, the CDR3 is TGTGCCAGCAGTCTCCTTTCCCACTGGTATAATTCACCCCTCCACTTT. The full variable domain, its missing parts supplied by reference TRBV28 and TRBJ1-6, is DVKVTQSSRYLVKRTGEKVFLECVQDMDHENMFWYRQDPGLGLRLIYFSYDVKMKEKGDIPEGYSVSREKKERFSLILESASTNQTSMYLCASSLLSHWYNSPLHFGNGTRLTVT.

V usage is TRBV13 and J usage is TRBJ2-3, with TRBD2 identical over 7 bases. The CDR3 loop spans 15 amino acids. Germline V CDR1 and CDR2: PRHDT, FYEKMQ (reference sequence). V lost 3 bases to trimming and J lost 3 bases; unmatched junction nucleotides: 6. The CDR3 loop reads CASSFLAGDTDTQYF. The CDR3 nucleotides are TGTGCCAGCAGCTTTCTGGCGGGAGATACAGATACGCAGTATTTT. Full variable domain (remainder filled in from reference TRBV13 and TRBJ2-3): AAGVIQSPRHLIKEKRETATLKCYPIPRHDTVYWYQQGPGQDPQFLISFYEKMQSDKGSIPDRFSAQQFSDYHSELNMSSLELGDSALYFCASSFLAGDTDTQYFGPGTRLTVL.

The chain recombines TRBV6-2 or TRBV6-3 with TRBJ2-2; unclear D gene. The germline CDR1 and CDR2 sequences are MNHEY and SVGEGT. CDR3 length equals 14 residues. Trimming took 0 bases from V and 6 from J, leaving 8 bases between them. The CDR3 loop is CASSYSLVAGELFF. CDR3 DNA sequence: TGTGCCAGCAGTTACTCCCTAGTAGCCGGGGAGCTGTTTTTT.

This chain uses TRBV7-2 with TRBJ1-1; D may be TRBD1 (5 bases). Germline loops: CDR1 SGHTA, CDR2 FQGNSA. Trimming took off 1 base at V and 5 bases at J, with 11 bases between the two ends. The CDR3 runs 14 residues. The CDR3 sequence: CASSLDGQRTEAFF. Here the CDR3 DNA reads TGTGCCAGCAGCTTAGACGGACAAAGGACTGAAGCTTTCTTT.

On this clone itself: One end of the junction varies from germline; a read error may be responsible. This CDR3 is CASSLGSGGLFF. The CDR3 DNA reads TGTGCCAGCAGTTTAGGGTCAGGGGGGCTGTTTTTT. The chain uses TRBV12-3 or TRBV12-4 and TRBJ2-2; the match to TRBD1 covers 7 bases. The CDR3 spans 12 residues.

The CDR3 here is CAWNEMWGGLTTDTQYF. CDR3 nucleotides: TGTGCCTGGAACGAAATGTGGGGGGGCCTCACCACAGATACGCAGTATTTT. The V call is TRBV30, the J call TRBJ2-3, with D tentatively TRBD2 (7 bases). Trimming stripped 4 bases from V and 2 bases from J, with 22 bases between. Germline CDR1 GTSNPN, CDR2 SVGIG (reference sequence). The CDR3 extends over 17 amino acids.